This T cell receptor (beta chain) stems from a study of blood T cell repertoires in COVID-19. About the research overall: Spain, Italy and the United States supplied samples that represented acute and convalescent COVID-19. T cells, B-cell-depleted T cells, or PBMCs supplied cDNA or gDNA.

Germline-derived CDR1 and CDR2 are MNHNS and SASEGT. After removal of 1 base from V and 8 bases from J, the junction contained 2 bases not matched to a gene. The CDR3 totals 16 residues. Original processing notes: How many nucleated cells were present was estimated from reference gene primer amplification. Only in-frame clones appear in the TCRdb table, and some are missing; sequencing was by immunoSEQ multiplex PCR. V and J calls and clone size come straight from that table; D and trimming were deduced from the DNA. The sample has tens of thousands of clones; approximately 83% are singletons. J is TRBJ2-1 and V is TRBV6-1; TRBD2 matches at 16 bases. The source material was peripheral blood. The sequence was obtained from a human donor in a cohort sampled during active COVID-19. The CDR3 DNA reads TGTGCCAGCAGTGAAGTAGGGACTAGCGGGAGGGATGAGCAGTTCTTC. It encodes CASSEVGTSGRDEQFF.